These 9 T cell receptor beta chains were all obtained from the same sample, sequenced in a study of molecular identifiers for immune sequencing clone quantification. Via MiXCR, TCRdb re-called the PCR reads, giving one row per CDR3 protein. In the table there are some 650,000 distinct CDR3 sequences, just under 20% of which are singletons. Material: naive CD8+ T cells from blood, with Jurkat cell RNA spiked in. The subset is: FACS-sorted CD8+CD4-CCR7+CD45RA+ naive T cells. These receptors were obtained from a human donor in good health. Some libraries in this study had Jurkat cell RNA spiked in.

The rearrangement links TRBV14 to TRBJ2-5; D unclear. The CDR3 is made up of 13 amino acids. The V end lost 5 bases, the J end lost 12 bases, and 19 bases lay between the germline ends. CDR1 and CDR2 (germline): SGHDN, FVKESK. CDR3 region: CASSDPRFYAKYF. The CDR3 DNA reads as TGTGCCAGCAGCGACCCCCGTTTTTATGCCAAGTACTTC.

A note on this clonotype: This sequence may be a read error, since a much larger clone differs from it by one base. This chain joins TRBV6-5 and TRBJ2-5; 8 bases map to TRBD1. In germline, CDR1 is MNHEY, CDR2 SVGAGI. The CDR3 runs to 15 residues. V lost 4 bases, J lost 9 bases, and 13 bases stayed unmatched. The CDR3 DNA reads TGTGCCAGCAGTTGGGGGACAGGATCCTGGGAGGCCCAGTACTTC. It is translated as CASSWGTGSWEAQYF.

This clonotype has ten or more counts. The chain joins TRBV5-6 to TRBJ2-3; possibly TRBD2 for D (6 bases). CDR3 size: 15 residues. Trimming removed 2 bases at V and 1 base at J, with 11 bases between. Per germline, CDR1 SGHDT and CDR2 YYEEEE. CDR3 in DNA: TGTGCCAGCAGCTTTTGGGCTAGCGGCACAGATACGCAGTATTTT. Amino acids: CASSFWASGTDTQYF.

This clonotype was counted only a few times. The CDR3 bases are TGTGCCAGCAGCTTAGTCTTCGCAGATACGCAGTATTTT. Its protein is CASSLVFADTQYF. V and J are TRBV7-7 and TRBJ2-3; D gene unclear. The germline V gene has CDR1 SSHAT and CDR2 FNYEAQ (reference sequence). The CDR3 contains 13 residues. With 1 base removed from V and 4 bases from J, the gap between germline ends came to 6 bases.

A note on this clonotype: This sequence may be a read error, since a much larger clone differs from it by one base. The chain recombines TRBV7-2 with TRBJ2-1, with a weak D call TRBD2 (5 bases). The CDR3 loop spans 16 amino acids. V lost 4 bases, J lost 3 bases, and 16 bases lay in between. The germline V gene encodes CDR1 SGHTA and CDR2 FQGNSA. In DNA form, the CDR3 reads TGTGCCAGCAGCTCAGCCCCCGGGATTGGCTACAATGAGCAGTTCTTC. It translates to CASSSAPGIGYNEQFF. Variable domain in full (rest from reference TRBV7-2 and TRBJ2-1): GAGVSQSPSNKVTEKGKDVELRCDPISGHTALYWYRQSLGQGLEFLIYFQGNSAPDKSGLPSDRFSAERTGGSVSTLTIQRTQQEDSAVYLCASSSAPGIGYNEQFFGPGTRLTVL.

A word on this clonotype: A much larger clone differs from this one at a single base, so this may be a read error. The CDR3 DNA reads as TGTGCCCAAGAGCGGGAGAATCGCGATGAGCAGTCCTTC. Residues: CAQERENRDEQSF. The chain carries TRBV30 and TRBJ2-1; TRBD2 matches at 8 bases. This CDR3 spans 13 amino acids. Germline CDR1 and CDR2: GTSNPN and SVGIG (reference sequence).

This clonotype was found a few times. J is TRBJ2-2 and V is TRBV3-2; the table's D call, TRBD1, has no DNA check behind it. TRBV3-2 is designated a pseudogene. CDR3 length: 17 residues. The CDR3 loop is CASSPRDRLFNTGELFF. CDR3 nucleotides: TGTGCCAGCAGCCCACGGGACAGGCTATTCAACACCGGGGAGCTGTTTTTT.

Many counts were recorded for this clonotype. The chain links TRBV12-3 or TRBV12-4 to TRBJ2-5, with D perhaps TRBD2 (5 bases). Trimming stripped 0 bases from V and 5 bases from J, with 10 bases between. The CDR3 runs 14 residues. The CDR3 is CASSLAGAVETQYF. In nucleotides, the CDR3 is TGTGCCAGCAGTTTAGCGGGAGCAGTGGAGACCCAGTACTTC.

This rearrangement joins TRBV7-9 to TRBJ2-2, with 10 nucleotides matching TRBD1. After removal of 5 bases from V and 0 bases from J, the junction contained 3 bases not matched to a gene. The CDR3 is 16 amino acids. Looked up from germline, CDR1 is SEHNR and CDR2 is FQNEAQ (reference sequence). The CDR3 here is CASSPTGGANTGELFF. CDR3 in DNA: TGTGCCAGCAGCCCGACAGGGGGCGCGAACACCGGGGAGCTGTTTTTT.